These 14 T cell receptor beta chains came from one sample sequenced in a study of T cells after yellow fever vaccination. TCRdb analysed the 5' RACE reads with MiXCR anew, one entry per CDR3 protein. The data show about 170,000 distinct CDR3 sequences, with 9.5% to 12% seen just once and around 34% held by the top ten. The sequencing used CD8+ T cells sorted from PBMCs, collected 15 days after the yellow fever booster vaccination. The receptor source for this set is a man in his late teens or twenties who received the YFV17D yellow fever vaccine.

The chain carries TRBV4-1 and TRBJ2-3, with D perhaps being TRBD1 or TRBD2 (5 bases each). V gave up 1 base and J gave up 4 bases, with 18 bases separating them. Germline V gene lookup returns CDR1 MGHRA and CDR2 YSYEKL. The CDR3 extends over 17 amino acids. The CDR3 DNA is TGCGCCAGCAGCCAAGGCCCGGGACGCATGCGAGCAGATACGCAGTATTTT. This sequence encodes CASSQGPGRMRADTQYF.

V usage is TRBV12-3 or TRBV12-4 and J usage is TRBJ1-5; D ambiguous. This CDR3 is 13 amino acids long. Trimming took 5 bases from V and 5 from J, leaving 10 bases between them. CDR3 residues: CASSPFYYQPQHF. Here the CDR3 DNA reads TGTGCCAGCAGTCCCTTTTATTATCAGCCCCAGCATTTT.

The chain links TRBV10-3 to TRBJ2-1; 9 positions agree with TRBD2. V lost 4 bases and J lost 7; bases outside the gene matches: 5. CDR3 length equals 14 residues. In germline, CDR1 is ENHRY, CDR2 SYGVKD. In DNA, the CDR3 is TGTGCCATCAGTGTCGGGCGGGGGGGTAATGAGCAGTTCTTC. It translates to CAISVGRGGNEQFF.

This clonotype showed up just a few times. The rearrangement joins TRBV7-9 to TRBJ2-5; 7 nucleotides agree with TRBD2. The CDR3 consists of 18 residues. Looked up from germline, CDR1 is SEHNR and CDR2 is FQNEAQ (reference sequence). V lost 3 bases, J lost 2 bases, and 15 bases stayed unmatched. As DNA, the CDR3 is TGTGCCAGCAGCTTTAGACTAGCTACTCTAGTACGGCAAGAGACCCAGTACTTC. Protein: CASSFRLATLVRQETQYF. Complete variable domain (other parts from reference TRBV7-9 and TRBJ2-5): DTGVSQNPRHKITKRGQNVTFRCDPISEHNRLYWYRQTLGQGPEFLTYFQNEAQLEKSRLLSDRFSAERPKGSFSTLEIQRTEQGDSAMYLCASSFRLATLVRQETQYFGPGTRLLVL.

This clonotype turned up a few times. The chain combines TRBV7-9 with TRBJ1-5; D is unclear. V was shortened by 8 bases and J by 2 bases, with 7 bases between the two germline ends. The V gene's germline CDR1 is SEHNR and CDR2 FQNEAQ (reference sequence). The CDR3 covers 12 residues. The CDR3 DNA follows: TGTGCCAGCCAAAAGGGCAATCAGCCCCAGCATTTT. It specifies CASQKGNQPQHF.

The sample holds a few counts of this clonotype. The J gene is TRBJ2-1, the V gene TRBV11-2; D remains unclear. V gave up 7 bases and J gave up 10 bases, with 23 bases separating them. CDR3 length: 15 residues. Germline values: CDR1 SGHAT, CDR2 FQNNGV. The CDR3 region is CASTPISRSGIEQFF. CDR3 bases: TGTGCCAGCACCCCAATTAGTCGTTCTGGAATAGAGCAGTTCTTC.

The gene calls are TRBV5-8 and TRBJ2-7; the match to TRBD1 covers 8 bases. V shed 4 bases and J 0 bases; nucleotides not matched to a gene: 6. Looked up from germline, CDR1 is SGHTS and CDR2 is YDEGEE. This CDR3 has 15 amino acids. In DNA form, the CDR3 reads TGTGCCAGCAGCAAACCGGACAGGGACTCCTACGAGCAGTACGTC. Translation: CASSKPDRDSYEQYV.

The genes are TRBV27 and TRBJ2-1, with D perhaps matching TRBD2 (6 bases). V was cut by 6 bases and J by 8 bases, with 14 bases left in between. Germline CDR1 MNHEY, CDR2 SMNVEV (reference sequence). The length of the CDR3 is 13 residues. The CDR3 region has the DNA TGTGCCAGCAGCCCACCGGCGGGACATGAGCAGTTCTTC. Amino acids: CASSPPAGHEQFF.

The J gene is TRBJ1-5, the V gene TRBV4-1; D not certain. CDR1 is MGHRA and CDR2 is YSYEKL in the germline V gene. This CDR3 has 13 residues. V lost 0 bases, J lost 7 bases, and 7 bases lay in between. The CDR3 DNA reads TGCGCCAGCAGCCAAGATCGGATACAGCCCCAGCATTTT. Translated, it gives CASSQDRIQPQHF.

This clonotype was observed a few times. This chain uses TRBV5-1 with TRBJ1-1; D gene unclear. Germline V gene data show CDR1 as SGHRS and CDR2 as YFSETQ. Trimming took 0 bases from V and 1 from J, leaving 10 bases between them. The CDR3 totals 15 residues. In nucleotides, the CDR3 is TGCGCCAGCAGCTTGGTTGGCAGCCAGAACACTGAAGCTTTCTTT. Its protein product is CASSLVGSQNTEAFF.

The chain has TRBV4-3 and TRBJ2-4, with TRBD1 as a possible D gene (6 bases). Trimming took off 4 bases at V and 1 base at J, with 20 bases between the two ends. Germline-derived CDR1 and CDR2 are LGHNA and YSLEER. This CDR3 spans 18 amino acids. The CDR3 region is CASSLEGCRGAAKNIQYF. DNA for the CDR3: TGCGCCAGCAGCCTAGAGGGCTGCAGGGGAGCCGCCAAAAACATTCAGTACTTC.

This clonotype was picked up many times. This chain uses TRBV11-2 with TRBJ2-1; D remains ambiguous. V lost 0 bases, J lost 0 bases, and 6 bases lay in between. CDR3 length: 15 residues. CDR1 and CDR2 (germline): SGHAT, FQNNGV. The CDR3 region has the DNA TGTGCCAGCAGCTTAGAGGCAACCTCCTACAATGAGCAGTTCTTC. It specifies CASSLEATSYNEQFF.

In DNA form, the CDR3 reads TGTGCCAGCAGCCCGGACAGGGTCCGCTACAATGAGCAGTTCTTC. Translating it yields CASSPDRVRYNEQFF. The gene calls are TRBV7-9 and TRBJ2-1, with 8 bases that match TRBD1. This CDR3 comprises 15 residues. V lost 5 bases to trimming and J lost 3 bases; unmatched junction nucleotides: 6. Germline V lookup: CDR1 SEHNR, CDR2 FQNEAQ (reference sequence).

In its sample, this clonotype was seen a few times. The V call is TRBV7-9, the J call TRBJ2-7, with D possibly matching TRBD2 (7 bases). The V end lost 4 bases, the J end lost 4 bases, and 20 bases lay between the germline ends. Germline assignment: CDR1 SEHNR and CDR2 FQNEAQ (reference sequence). The CDR3 is 16 residues long. CDR3 in DNA: TGTGCCAGCAGCTCGACCCCGGGGGGCGGTTGGTACGAGCAGTACGTC. This translates into CASSSTPGGGWYEQYV.